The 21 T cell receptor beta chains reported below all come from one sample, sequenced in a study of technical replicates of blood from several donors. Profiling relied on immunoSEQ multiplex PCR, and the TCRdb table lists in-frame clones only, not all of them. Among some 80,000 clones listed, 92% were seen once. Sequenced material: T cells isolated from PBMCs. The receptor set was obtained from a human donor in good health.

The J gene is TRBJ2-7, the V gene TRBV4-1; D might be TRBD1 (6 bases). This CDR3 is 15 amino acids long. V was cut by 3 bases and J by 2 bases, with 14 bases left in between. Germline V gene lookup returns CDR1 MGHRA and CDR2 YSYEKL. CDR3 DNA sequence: TGCGCCAGCAGCCACAATCGACAGGACACCTACGAGCAGTACTTC. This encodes CASSHNRQDTYEQYF.

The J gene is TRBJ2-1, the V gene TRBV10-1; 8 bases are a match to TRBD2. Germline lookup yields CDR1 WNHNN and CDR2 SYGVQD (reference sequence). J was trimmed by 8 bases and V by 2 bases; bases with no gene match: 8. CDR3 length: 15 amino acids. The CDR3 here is CASSEGTRFIDEQFF. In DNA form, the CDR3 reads TGCGCCAGCAGTGAGGGGACTAGATTTATCGATGAGCAGTTCTTC.

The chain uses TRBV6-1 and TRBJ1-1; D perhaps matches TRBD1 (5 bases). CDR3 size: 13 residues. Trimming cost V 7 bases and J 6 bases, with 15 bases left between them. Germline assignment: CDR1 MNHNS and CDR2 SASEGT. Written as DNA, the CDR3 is TGTGCCAGCACCCCCGCGCGGGGGTCTGAAGCTTTCTTT. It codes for CASTPARGSEAFF.

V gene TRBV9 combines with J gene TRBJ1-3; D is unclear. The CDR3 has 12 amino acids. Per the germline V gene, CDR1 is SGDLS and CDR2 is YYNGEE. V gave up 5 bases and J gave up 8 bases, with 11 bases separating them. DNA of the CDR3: TGTGCCAGCAGGGGAACCGGGGACACCATATATTTT. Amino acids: CASRGTGDTIYF.

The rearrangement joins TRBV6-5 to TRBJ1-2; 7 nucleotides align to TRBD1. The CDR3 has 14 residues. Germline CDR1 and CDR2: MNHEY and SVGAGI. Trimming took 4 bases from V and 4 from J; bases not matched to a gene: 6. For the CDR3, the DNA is TGTGCCAGCAGTTCCGGGACAGAACTCTATGGCTACACCTTC. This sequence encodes CASSSGTELYGYTF.

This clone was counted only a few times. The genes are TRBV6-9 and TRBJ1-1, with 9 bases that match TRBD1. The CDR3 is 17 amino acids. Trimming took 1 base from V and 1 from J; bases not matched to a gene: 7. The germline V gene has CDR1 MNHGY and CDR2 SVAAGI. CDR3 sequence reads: CASSYYDRGVRNTEAFF. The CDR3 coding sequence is TGTGCCAGCAGTTATTATGACAGGGGGGTTCGGAACACTGAAGCTTTCTTT.

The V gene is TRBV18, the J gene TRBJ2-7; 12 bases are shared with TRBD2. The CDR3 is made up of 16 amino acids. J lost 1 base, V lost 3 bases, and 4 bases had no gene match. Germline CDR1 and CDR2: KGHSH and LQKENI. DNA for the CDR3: TGTGCCAGCTCACCCCCGGGACTAGCGGGTTCCTACGAGCAGTACTTC. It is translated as CASSPPGLAGSYEQYF.

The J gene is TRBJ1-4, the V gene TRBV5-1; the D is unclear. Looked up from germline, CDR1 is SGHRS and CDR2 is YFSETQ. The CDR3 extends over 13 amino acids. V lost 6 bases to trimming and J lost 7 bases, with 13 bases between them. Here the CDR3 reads CASTAEFGEKLFF. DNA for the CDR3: TGCGCCAGCACGGCGGAGTTTGGTGAAAAACTGTTTTTT.

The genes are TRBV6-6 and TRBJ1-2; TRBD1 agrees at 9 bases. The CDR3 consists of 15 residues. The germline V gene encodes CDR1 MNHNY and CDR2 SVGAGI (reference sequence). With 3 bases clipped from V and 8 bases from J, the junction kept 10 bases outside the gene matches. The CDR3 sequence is CASSYTGGAGEGYTF. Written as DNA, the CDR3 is TGTGCCAGCAGTTATACAGGGGGCGCGGGTGAAGGCTACACCTTC.

The CDR3 nucleotides read TGTGCCAGCAATGAAGACAGGGCTACTGAAGCTTTCTTT. It codes for CASNEDRATEAFF. The genes are TRBV28 and TRBJ1-1; 7 bases align to TRBD1. The germline V gene has CDR1 MDHEN and CDR2 SYDVKM. V shed 7 bases, J shed 5 bases, and the junction held 7 bases outside the gene matches. The CDR3 is made up of 13 amino acids.

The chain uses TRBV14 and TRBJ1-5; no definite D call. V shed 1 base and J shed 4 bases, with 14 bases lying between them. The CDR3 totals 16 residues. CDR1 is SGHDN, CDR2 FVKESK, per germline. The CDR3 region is CASSQAQYLINQPQHF. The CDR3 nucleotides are TGTGCCAGCAGCCAAGCCCAGTATCTCATTAATCAGCCCCAGCATTTT.

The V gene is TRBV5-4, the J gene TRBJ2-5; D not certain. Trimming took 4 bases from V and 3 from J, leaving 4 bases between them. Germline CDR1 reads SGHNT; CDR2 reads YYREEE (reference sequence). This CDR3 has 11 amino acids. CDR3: CASSLKETQYF. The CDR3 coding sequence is TGTGCCAGCAGCCTTAAAGAGACCCAGTACTTC.

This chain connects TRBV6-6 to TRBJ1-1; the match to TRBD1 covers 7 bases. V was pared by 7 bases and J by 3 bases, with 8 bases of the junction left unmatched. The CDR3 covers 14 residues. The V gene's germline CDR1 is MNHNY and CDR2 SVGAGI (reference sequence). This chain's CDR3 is CASTTPGTDTEAFF. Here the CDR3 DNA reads TGTGCCAGCACCACCCCTGGGACAGACACTGAAGCTTTCTTT.

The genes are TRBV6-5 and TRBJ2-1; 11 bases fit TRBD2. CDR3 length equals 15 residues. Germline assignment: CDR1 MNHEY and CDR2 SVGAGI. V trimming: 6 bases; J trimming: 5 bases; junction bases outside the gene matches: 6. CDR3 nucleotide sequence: TGTGCCAGCAGCTTCTCTAGCGGGGGGAACAATGAGCAGTTCTTC. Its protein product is CASSFSSGGNNEQFF.

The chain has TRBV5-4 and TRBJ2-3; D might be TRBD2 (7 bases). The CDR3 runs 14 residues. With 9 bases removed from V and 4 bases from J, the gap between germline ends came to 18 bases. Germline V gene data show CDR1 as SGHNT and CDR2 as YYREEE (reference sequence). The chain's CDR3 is CAIRSGGLADTQYF. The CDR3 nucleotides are TGTGCCATCCGGTCCGGGGGGCTCGCAGATACGCAGTATTTT.

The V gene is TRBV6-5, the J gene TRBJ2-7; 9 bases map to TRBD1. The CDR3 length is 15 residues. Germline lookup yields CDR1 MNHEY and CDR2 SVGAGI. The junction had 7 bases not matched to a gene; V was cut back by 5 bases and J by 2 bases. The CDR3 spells CASSRTGEITYEQYF. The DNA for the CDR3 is TGTGCCAGCAGTAGGACAGGGGAAATTACCTACGAGCAGTACTTC.

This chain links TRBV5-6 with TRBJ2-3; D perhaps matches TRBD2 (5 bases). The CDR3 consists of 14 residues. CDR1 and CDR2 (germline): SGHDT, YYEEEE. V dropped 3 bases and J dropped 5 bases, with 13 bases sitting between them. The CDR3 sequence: CASSWERVEDTQYF. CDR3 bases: TGTGCCAGCAGCTGGGAGAGGGTGGAAGATACGCAGTATTTT.

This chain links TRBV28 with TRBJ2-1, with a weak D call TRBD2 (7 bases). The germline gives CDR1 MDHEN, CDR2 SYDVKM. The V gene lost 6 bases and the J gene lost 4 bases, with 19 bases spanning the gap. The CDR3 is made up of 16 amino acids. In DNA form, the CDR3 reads TGTGCCAGCAGACCTTCGGGGGGCAGGGCATACAATGAGCAGTTCTTC. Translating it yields CASRPSGGRAYNEQFF.

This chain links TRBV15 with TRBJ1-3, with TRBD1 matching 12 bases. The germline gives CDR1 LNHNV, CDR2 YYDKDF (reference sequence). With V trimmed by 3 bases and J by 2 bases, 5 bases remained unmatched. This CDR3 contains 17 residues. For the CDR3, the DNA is TGTGCCACCAGCAGGGAACGGGACAGGGGGCCTGGAAACACCATATATTTT. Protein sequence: CATSRERDRGPGNTIYF.

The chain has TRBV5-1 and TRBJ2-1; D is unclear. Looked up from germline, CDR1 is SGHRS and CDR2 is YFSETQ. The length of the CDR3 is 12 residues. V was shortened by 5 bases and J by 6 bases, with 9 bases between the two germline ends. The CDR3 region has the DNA TGCGCCAGCAGGCCGAGTGGCAATGAGCAGTTCTTC. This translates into CASRPSGNEQFF. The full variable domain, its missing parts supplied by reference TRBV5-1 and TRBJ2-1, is KAGVTQTPRYLIKTRGQQVTLSCSPISGHRSVSWYQQTPGQGLQFLFEYFSETQRNKGNFPGRFSGRQFSNSRSEMNVSTLELGDSALYLCASRPSGNEQFFGPGTRLTVL.

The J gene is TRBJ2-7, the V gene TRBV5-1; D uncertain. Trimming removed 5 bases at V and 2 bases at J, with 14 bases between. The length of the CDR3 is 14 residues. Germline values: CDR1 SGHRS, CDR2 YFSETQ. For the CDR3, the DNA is TGCGCCAGCAGTTCTGACTCGTCCACCTACGAGCAGTACTTC. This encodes CASSSDSSTYEQYF.